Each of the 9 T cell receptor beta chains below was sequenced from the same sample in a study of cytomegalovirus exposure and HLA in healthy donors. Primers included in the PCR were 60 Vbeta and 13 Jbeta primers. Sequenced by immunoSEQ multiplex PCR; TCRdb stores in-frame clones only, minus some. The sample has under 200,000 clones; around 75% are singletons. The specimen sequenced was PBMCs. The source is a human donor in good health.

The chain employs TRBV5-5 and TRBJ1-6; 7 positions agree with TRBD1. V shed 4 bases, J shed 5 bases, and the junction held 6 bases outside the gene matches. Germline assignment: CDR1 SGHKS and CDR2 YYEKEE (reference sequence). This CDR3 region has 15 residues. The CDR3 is CASSRTGTDNSPLHF. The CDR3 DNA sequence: TGTGCCAGCAGCAGGACCGGGACAGATAATTCACCCCTCCACTTT.

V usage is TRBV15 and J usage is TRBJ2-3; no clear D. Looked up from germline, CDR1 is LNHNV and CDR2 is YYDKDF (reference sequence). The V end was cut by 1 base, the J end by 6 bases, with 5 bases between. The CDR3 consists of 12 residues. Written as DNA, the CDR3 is TGTGCCACCAGCAGAGTGGGCGATACGCAGTATTTT. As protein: CATSRVGDTQYF.

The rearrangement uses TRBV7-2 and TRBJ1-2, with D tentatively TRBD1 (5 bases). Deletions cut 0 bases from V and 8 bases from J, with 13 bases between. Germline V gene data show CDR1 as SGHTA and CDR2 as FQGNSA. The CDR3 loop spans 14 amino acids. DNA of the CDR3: TGTGCCAGCAGCTTAGCCAGGGATATGAGGGGCTACACCTTC. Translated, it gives CASSLARDMRGYTF.

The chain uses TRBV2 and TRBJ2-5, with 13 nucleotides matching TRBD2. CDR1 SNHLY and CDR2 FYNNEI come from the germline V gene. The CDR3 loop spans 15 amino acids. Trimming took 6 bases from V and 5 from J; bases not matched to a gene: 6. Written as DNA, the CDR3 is TGTGCCAGCAGCAGACTAGCGGGGGGCCGGGAGACCCAGTACTTC. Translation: CASSRLAGGRETQYF.

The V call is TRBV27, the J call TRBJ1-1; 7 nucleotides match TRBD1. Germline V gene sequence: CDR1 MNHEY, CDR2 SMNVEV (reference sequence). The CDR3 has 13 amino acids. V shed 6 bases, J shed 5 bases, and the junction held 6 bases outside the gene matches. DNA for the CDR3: TGTGCCAGCAGCTCTAACAGGGGAACTGAAGCTTTCTTT. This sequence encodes CASSSNRGTEAFF.

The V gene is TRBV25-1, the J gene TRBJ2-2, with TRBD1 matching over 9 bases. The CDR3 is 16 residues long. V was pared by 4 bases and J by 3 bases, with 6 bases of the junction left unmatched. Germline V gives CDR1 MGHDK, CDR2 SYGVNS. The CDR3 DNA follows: TGTGCCAGCAGTGTCCGGACAGGGGCAGACACCGGGGAGCTGTTTTTT. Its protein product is CASSVRTGADTGELFF.

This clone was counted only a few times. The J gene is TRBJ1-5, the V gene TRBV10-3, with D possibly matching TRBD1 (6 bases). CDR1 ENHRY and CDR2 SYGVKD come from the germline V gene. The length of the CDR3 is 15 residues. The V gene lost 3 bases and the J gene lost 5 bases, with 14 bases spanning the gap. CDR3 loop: CAISDIRGMDQPQHF. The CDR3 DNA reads TGTGCCATCAGTGATATCAGGGGCATGGATCAGCCCCAGCATTTT.

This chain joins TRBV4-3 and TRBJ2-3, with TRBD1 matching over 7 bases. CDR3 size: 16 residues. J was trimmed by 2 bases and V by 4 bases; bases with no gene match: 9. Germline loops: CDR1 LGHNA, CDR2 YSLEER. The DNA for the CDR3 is TGCGCCAGCAGCCTTTATCCGGGACAGTCCACAGATACGCAGTATTTT. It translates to CASSLYPGQSTDTQYF.

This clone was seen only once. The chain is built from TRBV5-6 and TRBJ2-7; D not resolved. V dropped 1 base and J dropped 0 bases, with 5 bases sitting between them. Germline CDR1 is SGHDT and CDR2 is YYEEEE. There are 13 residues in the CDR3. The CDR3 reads CASSLTASYEQYF. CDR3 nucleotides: TGTGCCAGCAGCTTGACAGCCTCCTACGAGCAGTACTTC.